The sequence of this TCR beta chain was determined in a study of cytomegalovirus exposure and HLA in healthy donors. Turning to the study itself: The same platform was used for the roughly 120 validation repertoires as for the approximately 730 first-cohort repertoires, as reported in a later analysis. Whole-study findings and limits: The study designated fewer than 200 TCR beta chains cytomegalovirus-associated. The classifier, whose performance was assessed in both the original and validation cohorts, reportedly diagnosed cytomegalovirus status with high specificity and sensitivity. The CMV antigen specificity of a few CMV-associated chains was confirmed through in vitro analysis.

With regard to this clone: Its cognate antigen is unknown.

The CDR3 has 15 residues. The V segment lost 4 bases and the J segment 4 bases; nucleotides outside the gene matches: 10. Germline values: CDR1 SGHNT, CDR2 YYREEE (reference sequence). TCRdb keeps only in-frame clones here, not all; method: immunoSEQ multiplex PCR. Altogether around 150,000 clones are present, 80% to 90% being singletons, with the ten largest covering 7% to 9%. Material for sequencing was PBMCs. This sequence originates from a woman between 18 and 29 years old in good health and CMV-seropositive. The V call is TRBV5-4, the J call TRBJ1-2; 7 positions agree with TRBD1. In nucleotides, the CDR3 is TGTGCCAGCAGCCTAGAGACAGGGTCCCCCTATGGCTACACCTTC. Protein sequence: CASSLETGSPYGYTF.